These 25 T cell receptor beta chains were all obtained from the same sample, sequenced in a study of Graves' ophthalmopathy and Graves' hyperthyroidism. For repertoire sequencing, the TCR beta CDR3 regions were amplified from RNA transcripts. The first round was an RT-PCR with HTBI primers, and the second round was a multiplex PCR. TCRdb analysed the multiplex PCR reads with MiXCR anew, one entry per CDR3 protein. The table shows more than 300,000 distinct CDR3 sequences, with roughly 14% occurring only once. The sequencing sample was made of peripheral blood. These TCRs come from a woman between 18 and 29 years old with stable Graves' hyperthyroidism.

Only a few counts were recorded for this clonotype. Possible read error: a much larger clone is one base away. The chain employs TRBV12-3 or TRBV12-4 and TRBJ1-1; TRBD1 matches at 7 bases. CDR3 length: 16 residues. CDR3 DNA: TGTGTCAGCAGTCCTCGACAGGGAACTACGAACACTGAAGCTTTCTTT. Translating gives CVSSPRQGTTNTEAFF.

This clonotype was seen at least ten times. The chain combines TRBV6-5 with TRBJ1-1, with a weak D call TRBD1 (5 bases). This CDR3 contains 13 residues. Germline V lookup: CDR1 MNHEY, CDR2 SVGAGI. V lost 6 bases and J 1 base, leaving 9 bases between the germline ends. CDR3 in DNA: TGTGCCAGCAGCACGGGACGGAACACTGAAGCTTTCTTT. Amino acid sequence: CASSTGRNTEAFF.

The table lists this clonotype with a few counts. The rearrangement links TRBV7-9 to TRBJ2-7; maybe TRBD1 (6 bases). From germline, CDR1 is SEHNR and CDR2 FQNEAQ (reference sequence). V was cut by 5 bases and J by 2 bases, with 10 bases left in between. CDR3 length: 13 amino acids. In DNA form, the CDR3 reads TGTGCCAGCAGCCAGGGGCAGCCCTACGAGCAGTACTTC. This translates into CASSQGQPYEQYF.

This clonotype came up many times. CDR3 in DNA: TGTGCCAGCAGCCAAAGAGGGGCGACCTCCTGGGACAATTCACCCCTCCACTTT. This translates into CASSQRGATSWDNSPLHF. The chain couples TRBV14 to TRBJ1-6; perhaps TRBD1 as D (5 bases). Per the germline V gene, CDR1 is SGHDN and CDR2 is FVKESK. Trimming shortened V by 2 bases and J by 7 bases, and 21 bases separated the two germline ends. CDR3 length equals 18 residues.

This clonotype was counted many times. The V gene is TRBV7-2, the J gene TRBJ2-5, with no clear D. Germline V gene sequence: CDR1 SGHTA, CDR2 FQGNSA. The CDR3 runs to 11 residues. V was shortened by 6 bases and J by 1 base, with 3 bases between the two germline ends. Here the CDR3 DNA reads TGTGCCAGCAGTTTCCAAGAGACCCAGTACTTC. Amino acids: CASSFQETQYF. The full variable domain, in which reference TRBV7-2 and TRBJ2-5 provide the parts outside the CDR3, is GAGVSQSPSNKVTEKGKDVELRCDPISGHTALYWYRQSLGQGLEFLIYFQGNSAPDKSGLPSDRFSAERTGGSVSTLTIQRTQQEDSAVYLCASSFQETQYFGPGTRLLVL.

This clonotype has more than one count but fewer than ten. The genes are TRBV12-3 or TRBV12-4 and TRBJ2-2; no reliable D call. Trimming pared 7 bases from V and 0 bases from J, leaving 6 bases between. This CDR3 is 13 amino acids long. The CDR3 loop is CASTETNTGELFF. CDR3 nucleotides: TGTGCCAGCACGGAAACGAACACCGGGGAGCTGTTTTTT.

This clonotype appeared many times. The rearrangement joins TRBV3-1 to TRBJ1-1; D not resolved. CDR1 and CDR2 (germline): LGHDT, YNNKEL (reference sequence). The CDR3 has 14 residues. V lost 11 bases and J lost 0, with 16 bases in between. CDR3 protein: CACTRVALNTEAFF. The CDR3 DNA reads TGTGCCTGTACTAGGGTGGCCCTGAACACTGAAGCTTTCTTT.

The table lists this clonotype with a few counts. The V and J genes are TRBV24-1 and TRBJ2-5; 9 positions match TRBD1. J lost 6 bases, V lost 7 bases, and 14 bases had no gene match. The CDR3 spans 16 residues. The germline V gene has CDR1 KGHDR and CDR2 SFDVKD. CDR3 sequence: CATSETGQGIGKTQYF. CDR3 DNA: TGTGCCACCAGCGAGACCGGACAGGGGATCGGCAAGACCCAGTACTTC.

There are many counts of this clonotype. This chain joins TRBV28 and TRBJ1-5; D not resolved. The germline V gene encodes CDR1 MDHEN and CDR2 SYDVKM. V lost 6 bases and J 3 bases, leaving 9 bases between the germline ends. The CDR3 has 13 amino acids. The CDR3 loop is CASREWVNQPQHF. The CDR3 DNA reads TGTGCCAGCAGGGAATGGGTCAATCAGCCCCAGCATTTT.

This clonotype was counted at least ten times. This chain uses TRBV12-3 or TRBV12-4 with TRBJ1-1; D gene unclear. The CDR3 has 12 amino acids. V lost 0 bases to trimming and J lost 5 bases, with 4 bases between them. DNA for the CDR3: TGTGCCAGCAGTTTAGCGCTTACTGAAGCTTTCTTT. Protein sequence: CASSLALTEAFF.

This clonotype was detected many times. The rearrangement links TRBV6-5 to TRBJ1-6, with TRBD1 matching 8 bases. This CDR3 contains 17 residues. Per the germline V gene, CDR1 is MNHEY and CDR2 is SVGAGI. Trimming at V came to 2 bases and at J to 4 bases, leaving 7 bases not matched to a gene. The CDR3 nucleotides are TGTGCCAGCAGTTACGCCCTCGGACAGGGTTATAATTCACCCCTCCACTTT. It specifies CASSYALGQGYNSPLHF.

The chain combines TRBV7-8 with TRBJ2-5, with a weak D call TRBD1 (6 bases). This CDR3 is 16 amino acids long. Looked up from germline, CDR1 is SGHVS and CDR2 is FQNEAQ. Between the trimmed V and J ends, which lost 1 base and 1 base, there was a span of 13 bases. The CDR3 coding sequence is TGTGCCAGCAGCTTAGTGCCCGCAGGGGTCCAAGAGACCCAGTACTTC. Translated, it gives CASSLVPAGVQETQYF. The complete variable domain, with remaining parts taken from reference TRBV7-8 and TRBJ2-5, reads GAGVSQSPRYKVAKRGQDVALRCDPISGHVSLFWYQQALGQGPEFLTYFQNEAQLDKSGLPSDRFFAERPEGSVSTLKIQRTQQEDSAVYLCASSLVPAGVQETQYFGPGTRLLVL.

In this sample, this clonotype turned up many times. The rearrangement links TRBV2 to TRBJ2-2; D is perhaps TRBD2 (5 bases). CDR1 SNHLY and CDR2 FYNNEI come from the germline V gene. The V end lost 5 bases, the J end lost 6 bases, and 31 bases lay between the germline ends. The CDR3 is 20 amino acids. The CDR3 here is CASSRTEGVSRYGRPGELFF. DNA for the CDR3: TGTGCCAGCAGTCGAACCGAGGGAGTTTCGCGTTACGGCCGCCCCGGGGAGCTGTTTTTT.

This clonotype was observed many times. This chain uses TRBV15 with TRBJ1-5; D ambiguous. The V gene's germline CDR1 is LNHNV and CDR2 YYDKDF (reference sequence). There are 12 residues in the CDR3. V lost 0 bases to trimming and J lost 12 bases, with 9 bases between them. The CDR3 nucleotides read TGTGCCACCAGCAGAGATCTCGACGGCCAGCATTTT. Amino acid sequence: CATSRDLDGQHF.

The sample holds many counts of this clonotype. V usage is TRBV7-9 and J usage is TRBJ2-7; TRBD1 is a possible D gene (5 bases). V gave up 5 bases and J gave up 0 bases, with 8 bases separating them. From germline, CDR1 is SEHNR and CDR2 FQNEAQ (reference sequence). This CDR3 contains 13 residues. CDR3 loop: CASSPDTSYEQYF. CDR3 coding DNA: TGTGCCAGCAGCCCGGACACCTCCTACGAGCAGTACTTC. Full variable domain (missing parts from reference TRBV7-9 and TRBJ2-7): DTGVSQNPRHKITKRGQNVTFRCDPISEHNRLYWYRQTLGQGPEFLTYFQNEAQLEKSRLLSDRFSAERPKGSFSTLEIQRTEQGDSAMYLCASSPDTSYEQYFGPGTRLTVT.

This clonotype came up many times. V gene TRBV29-1 combines with J gene TRBJ2-4; 7 bases are shared with TRBD1. The CDR3 loop spans 11 amino acids. CDR1 and CDR2 (germline): SQVTM, ANQGSEA. V shed 6 bases and J 10 bases; nucleotides not matched to a gene: 6. This CDR3 reads CSVGTATIQYF. CDR3 DNA: TGCAGCGTGGGGACAGCCACAATTCAGTACTTC.

This clonotype was seen ten or more times. The V call is TRBV6-2 or TRBV6-3, the J call TRBJ1-5; 8 nucleotides agree with TRBD1. The length of the CDR3 is 18 residues. Germline assignment: CDR1 MNHEY and CDR2 SVGEGT. The ends lost 7 bases at V and 6 bases at J; junction bases unmatched: 20. DNA of the CDR3: TGTGCCAGCACTTTGGGCAGAGCCGGGACAGGTTTTCCTCAGCCCCAGCATTTT. The encoded protein is CASTLGRAGTGFPQPQHF.

This clonotype was picked up many times. This rearrangement joins TRBV6-5 to TRBJ2-2; D ambiguous. V lost 2 bases and J lost 5, with 6 bases in between. The CDR3 length is 13 residues. Germline V gene lookup returns CDR1 MNHEY and CDR2 SVGAGI. CDR3 in amino acids: CASSYGPTGELFF. The CDR3 DNA sequence: TGTGCCAGCAGTTACGGTCCGACCGGGGAGCTGTTTTTT.

At least ten counts were recorded for this clonotype. The chain is built from TRBV11-3 and TRBJ2-2, with 9 bases lining up with TRBD1. CDR1 SGHNT and CDR2 YENEEA come from the germline V gene. The CDR3 is 14 amino acids. J was trimmed by 7 bases and V by 5 bases; bases with no gene match: 5. The CDR3 DNA follows: TGTGCCAGCAGCCTTACAGGGGGCATCGGGGAGCTGTTTTTT. Amino acid sequence: CASSLTGGIGELFF.

This clonotype was detected only a few times. The chain recombines TRBV19 with TRBJ1-2, with D tentatively TRBD1 (6 bases). From germline, CDR1 is LNHDA and CDR2 SQIVND (reference sequence). The CDR3 loop spans 15 amino acids. Trimming removed 3 bases from V and 6 bases from J, with 17 bases in between. This chain's CDR3 is CASSMRGDLLNGYTF. CDR3 DNA: TGTGCCAGTAGTATGAGGGGGGATCTCCTGAATGGCTACACCTTC. Full variable domain (outside the CDR3, taken from reference TRBV19 and TRBJ1-2): DGGITQSPKYLFRKEGQNVTLSCEQNLNHDAMYWYRQDPGQGLRLIYYSQIVNDFQKGDIAEGYSVSREKKESFPLTVTSAQKNPTAFYLCASSMRGDLLNGYTFGSGTRLTVV.

This clonotype has at least ten counts. This rearrangement joins TRBV12-3 or TRBV12-4 to TRBJ1-5; D is possibly TRBD1 (5 bases). The CDR3 sequence is 15 residues long. V was cut by 0 bases and J by 5 bases, with 11 bases left in between. The CDR3 coding sequence is TGTGCCAGCAGTTTAGCGCTAAGGGGCGATCAGCCCCAGCATTTT. Protein: CASSLALRGDQPQHF.

This clonotype was detected many times. The rearrangement links TRBV6-2 or TRBV6-3 to TRBJ2-2; perhaps TRBD1 as D (5 bases). V lost 4 bases and J lost 5, with 14 bases in between. CDR3 length: 15 residues. The germline V gene encodes CDR1 MNHEY and CDR2 SVGEGT. The CDR3 is CASSSREMVTGELFF. CDR3 DNA sequence: TGTGCCAGCAGTTCCAGGGAAATGGTGACCGGGGAGCTGTTTTTT.

This clonotype has a count of ten or more. This sequence joins TRBV2 and TRBJ1-1; D is ambiguous. V was clipped by 6 bases and J by 3 bases, with 14 bases between them. The CDR3 extends over 14 amino acids. Germline lookup yields CDR1 SNHLY and CDR2 FYNNEI. The CDR3 protein is CASRRQWSDTEAFF. Written as DNA, the CDR3 is TGTGCCAGCAGGCGTCAGTGGTCGGACACTGAAGCTTTCTTT.

This clonotype has ten or more counts. The chain joins TRBV12-3 or TRBV12-4 to TRBJ2-7; D gene ambiguous. The CDR3 is made up of 13 amino acids. V gave up 7 bases and J gave up 2 bases, with 12 bases separating them. CDR3 in DNA: TGTGCCAGCACCCCACGGGCCACCTACGAGCAGTACTTC. It is translated as CASTPRATYEQYF.

This clonotype has at least ten counts. The chain uses TRBV4-2 and TRBJ2-2; weak D call: TRBD2 (5 bases). CDR1 is LGHNA, CDR2 YNFKEQ, per germline. CDR3 length: 16 amino acids. Trimming cost V 1 base and J 3 bases, with 12 bases left between them. CDR3 nucleotide sequence: TGTGCCAGCAGCCAAGCGGGCCCCGGGGACACCGGGGAGCTGTTTTTT. Amino acids: CASSQAGPGDTGELFF.